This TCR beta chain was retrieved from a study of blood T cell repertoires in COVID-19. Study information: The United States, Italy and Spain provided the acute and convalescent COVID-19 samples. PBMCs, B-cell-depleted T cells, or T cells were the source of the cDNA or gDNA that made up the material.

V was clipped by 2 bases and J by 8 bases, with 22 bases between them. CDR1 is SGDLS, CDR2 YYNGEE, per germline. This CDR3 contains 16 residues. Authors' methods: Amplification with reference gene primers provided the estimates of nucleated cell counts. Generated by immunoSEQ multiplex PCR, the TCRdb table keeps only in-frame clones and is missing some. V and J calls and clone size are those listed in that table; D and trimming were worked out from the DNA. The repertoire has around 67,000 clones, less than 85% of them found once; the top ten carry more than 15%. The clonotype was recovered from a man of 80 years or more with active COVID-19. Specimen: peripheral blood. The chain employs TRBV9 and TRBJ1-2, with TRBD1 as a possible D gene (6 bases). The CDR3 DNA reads TGTGCCAGCAGCGTCGGTAGAGAGGGGGGGATCGGAGGCTACACCTTC. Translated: CASSVGREGGIGGYTF.